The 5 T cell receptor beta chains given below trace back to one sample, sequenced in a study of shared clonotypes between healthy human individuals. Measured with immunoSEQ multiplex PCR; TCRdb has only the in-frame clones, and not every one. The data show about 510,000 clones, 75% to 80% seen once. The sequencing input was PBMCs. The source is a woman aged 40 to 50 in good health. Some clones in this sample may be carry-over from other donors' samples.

CDR3 amino acids: CASSLVGQSYEQYF. The CDR3 coding sequence is TGTGCCAGCAGTTTAGTGGGCCAATCCTACGAGCAGTACTTC. The chain employs TRBV28 and TRBJ2-7; D ambiguous. Trimming removed 2 bases from V and 1 base from J, with 9 bases in between. The CDR3 has 14 amino acids. Germline CDR1 MDHEN, CDR2 SYDVKM.

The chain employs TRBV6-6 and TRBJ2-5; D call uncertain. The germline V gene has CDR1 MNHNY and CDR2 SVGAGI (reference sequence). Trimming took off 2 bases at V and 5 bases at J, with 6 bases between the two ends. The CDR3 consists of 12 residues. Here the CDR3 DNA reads TGTGCCAGCAGTTACGTGGGGGAGACCCAGTACTTC. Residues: CASSYVGETQYF.

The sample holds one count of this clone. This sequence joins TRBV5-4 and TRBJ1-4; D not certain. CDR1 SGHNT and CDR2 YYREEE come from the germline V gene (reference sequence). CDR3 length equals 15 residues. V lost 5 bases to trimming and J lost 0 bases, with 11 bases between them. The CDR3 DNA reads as TGTGCCAGCAGTAATAAGGCTGCAACTAATGAAAAACTGTTTTTT. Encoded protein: CASSNKAATNEKLFF.

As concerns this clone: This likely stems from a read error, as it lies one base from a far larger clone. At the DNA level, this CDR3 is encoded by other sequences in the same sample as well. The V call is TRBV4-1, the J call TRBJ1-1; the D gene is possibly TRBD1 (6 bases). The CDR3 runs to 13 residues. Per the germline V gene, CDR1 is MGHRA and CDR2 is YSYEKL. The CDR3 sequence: CASSRGQSTEAFF. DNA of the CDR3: TGCGCCAGCAGCCGAGGACAGAGCACTGAAGCTTTCTTC.

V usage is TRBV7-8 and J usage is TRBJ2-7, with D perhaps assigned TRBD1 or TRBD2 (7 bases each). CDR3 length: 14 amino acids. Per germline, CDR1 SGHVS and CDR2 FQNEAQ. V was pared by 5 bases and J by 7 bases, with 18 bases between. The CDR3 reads CASSQGGQFREQYF. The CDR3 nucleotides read TGTGCCAGCAGCCAGGGGGGGCAGTTTAGGGAGCAGTACTTC.